Shown below are 20 T cell receptor beta chains from a single sample sequenced in a study of T cells in Graves' hyperthyroidism and ophthalmopathy. The investigators amplified TCR beta CDR3 regions from RNA transcripts. The study used the HTBI primer set for a first-round RT-PCR of the TCR CDR3. TCRdb recomputed calls from the multiplex PCR reads with MiXCR, one row per CDR3 protein. Here the sample spans around 300,000 distinct CDR3 sequences, approximately 23% being singletons. The sample was blood. These receptors were obtained from a man younger than 40 with Graves' ophthalmopathy.

This clonotype was recorded many times. This sequence joins TRBV30 and TRBJ2-3; 12 bases align to TRBD1. This CDR3 region has 15 residues. The trim removed 5 bases at V and 6 bases at J, leaving 9 bases unmatched. Germline V gene lookup returns CDR1 GTSNPN and CDR2 SVGIG (reference sequence). The CDR3 region has the DNA TGTGCCTGGCGGATCGGGACAGGGGGCCGCGATACGCAGTATTTT. This codes for CAWRIGTGGRDTQYF. Variable domain in full (rest from reference TRBV30 and TRBJ2-3): SQTIHQWPATLVQPVGSPLSLECTVEGTSNPNLYWYRQAAGRGLQLLFYSVGIGQISSEVPQNLSASRPQDRQFILSSKKLLLSDSGFYLCAWRIGTGGRDTQYFGPGTRLTVL.

This clonotype has a handful of counts. V gene TRBV5-5 combines with J gene TRBJ1-2; D is uncertain. The CDR3 consists of 14 residues. CDR1 and CDR2 from the germline V gene are SGHKS and YYEKEE (reference sequence). Trimming stripped 3 bases from V and 1 base from J, with 10 bases between. The DNA of the CDR3 is TGTGCCAGCAGCTCGAAGACGGTTAACTATGGCTACACCTTC. It codes for CASSSKTVNYGYTF. Drawing the rest from reference TRBV5-5 and TRBJ1-2, the complete variable domain is DAGVTQSPTHLIKTRGQQVTLRCSPISGHKSVSWYQQVLGQGPQFIFQYYEKEERGRGNFPDRFSARQFPNYSSELNVNALLLGDSALYLCASSSKTVNYGYTFGSGTRLTVV.

This clonotype came up many times. The gene calls are TRBV11-3 and TRBJ1-1, with D uncertain. Trimming removed 1 base at V and 0 bases at J, with 9 bases between. Germline CDR1 and CDR2: SGHNT and YENEEA. The CDR3 spans 15 residues. DNA for the CDR3: TGTGCCAGCAGCTTAGGAGGTAACTTGAACACTGAAGCTTTCTTT. Translating it yields CASSLGGNLNTEAFF.

The gene calls are TRBV6-1 and TRBJ2-1; the D gene is possibly TRBD2 (5 bases). The CDR3 has 15 amino acids. Germline lookup yields CDR1 MNHNS and CDR2 SASEGT. V was pared by 6 bases and J by 9 bases, with 21 bases between. The CDR3 DNA reads TGTGCCAGCAGCCTGTCGCGGGCGGCCAATGCTGAGCAGTTCTTC. It translates to CASSLSRAANAEQFF.

This clonotype was seen a handful of times. The V call is TRBV5-8, the J call TRBJ2-1; 8 nucleotides match TRBD2. V dropped 7 bases and J dropped 7; count of bases not matched to a gene: 7. Per germline, CDR1 SGHTS and CDR2 YDEGEE. The CDR3 sequence is 13 residues long. The DNA of the CDR3 is TGTGCCAGCGATGTAGCGGGACGGAATGAGCAGTTCTTC. Its protein product is CASDVAGRNEQFF.

V is TRBV15 and J is TRBJ2-1; 13 bases align to TRBD2. The CDR3 length is 17 residues. The V and J ends lost 2 bases and 9 bases, in that order; junction bases with no gene match: 10. Per the germline V gene, CDR1 is LNHNV and CDR2 is YYDKDF (reference sequence). The CDR3 bases are TGTGCCACCAGCAGATTCCGGACTAGCGGGAGTGTGAGTGAGCAGTTCTTC. Protein sequence: CATSRFRTSGSVSEQFF.

This clonotype was detected ten times or more. The chain combines TRBV20-1 with TRBJ2-3; tentatively, D is TRBD1 (5 bases). V was pared by 6 bases and J by 1 base, with 14 bases between. The CDR3 extends over 14 amino acids. CDR1 is DFQATT, CDR2 SNEGSKA, per germline (reference sequence). The CDR3 loop is CSAYVGVGTDTQYF. Here the CDR3 DNA reads TGCAGTGCGTATGTAGGGGTAGGCACAGATACGCAGTATTTT.

The genes are TRBV29-1 and TRBJ2-5, with a tentative D call TRBD2 (5 bases). V shed 7 bases and J shed 5 bases, with 14 bases lying between them. Germline CDR1 and CDR2: SQVTM and ANQGSEA. The length of the CDR3 is 12 residues. CDR3 coding DNA: TGCAGCGCGGACCACTCGGGGGAGACCCAGTACTTC. It yields the protein CSADHSGETQYF. Full variable domain (missing parts from reference TRBV29-1 and TRBJ2-5): SAVISQKPSRDICQRGTSLTIQCQVDSQVTMMFWYRQQPGQSLTLIATANQGSEATYESGFVIDKFPISRPNLTFSTLTVSNMSPEDSSIYLCSADHSGETQYFGPGTRLLVL.

This clonotype was counted only a few times. The V call is TRBV24-1, the J call TRBJ2-6; a possible D gene is TRBD2 (5 bases). This CDR3 contains 17 residues. Trimming stripped 3 bases from V and 0 bases from J, with 11 bases between. The germline gives CDR1 KGHDR, CDR2 SFDVKD. The CDR3 coding sequence is TGTGCCACCAGTGATCGCTTAGGGAGCTCTGGGGCCAACGTCCTGACTTTC. It translates to CATSDRLGSSGANVLTF.

The chain combines TRBV7-8 with TRBJ1-4, with unresolved D. In germline, CDR1 is SGHVS, CDR2 FQNEAQ. Between the trimmed V and J ends, which lost 5 bases and 1 base, there was a span of 14 bases. The CDR3 covers 16 residues. The CDR3 is CASSPLTGRTNEKLFF. CDR3 nucleotide sequence: TGTGCCAGCAGCCCTTTAACGGGCAGAACTAATGAAAAACTGTTTTTT.

The table lists this clonotype with a count of one. A much larger clone lies a single base off, so this may be a read error. V gene TRBV11-2 combines with J gene TRBJ2-7, with D maybe TRBD2 (5 bases). Germline V gene lookup returns CDR1 SGHAT and CDR2 FQNNGV. This CDR3 is 14 amino acids long. CDR3 sequence: CASSSSRGTYERYF. CDR3 sequence (DNA): TGTGCCAGCAGCTCATCCCGGGGAACCTACGAGCGGTACTTC. Full variable domain (remainder filled in from reference TRBV11-2 and TRBJ2-7): EAGVAQSPRYKIIEKRQSVAFWCNPISGHATLYWYQQILGQGPKLLIQFQNNGVVDDSQLPKDRFSAERLKGVDSTLKIQPAKLEDSAVYLCASSSSRGTYERYFGPGTRLTVT.

The V gene is TRBV28, the J gene TRBJ2-7, with D hard to call. The CDR3 covers 14 residues. V gave up 3 bases and J gave up 0 bases, with 9 bases separating them. CDR1 MDHEN and CDR2 SYDVKM come from the germline V gene. The DNA of the CDR3 is TGTGCCAGCAGTTTTAGGTTTAGCTCCTACGAGCAGTACTTC. As protein: CASSFRFSSYEQYF.

This clonotype was counted at least ten times. One junction end disagrees with the germline gene, perhaps due to a read error. V is TRBV2 and J is TRBJ1-2, with TRBD1 matching 8 bases. Germline CDR1 and CDR2: SNHLY and FYNNEI. The CDR3 covers 13 residues. The CDR3 here is CASSEAGGNGYTF. CDR3 coding DNA: TGTGCCAGCAGCGAAGCAGGGGGCAATGGCTACACCTTC. The full variable domain, with the rest looked up from reference TRBV2 and TRBJ1-2, is EPEVTQTPSHQVTQMGQEVILRCVPISNHLYFYWYRQILGQKVEFLVSFYNNEISEKSEIFDDQFSVERPDGSNFTLKIRSTKLEDSAMYFCASSEAGGNGYTFGSGTRLTVV.

This chain uses TRBV11-3 with TRBJ1-2; 7 bases map to TRBD1. CDR1 SGHNT and CDR2 YENEEA come from the germline V gene. The CDR3 covers 16 residues. V trimming: 4 bases; J trimming: 9 bases; junction bases outside the gene matches: 17. CDR3: CASSYPPGQRSKSYTF. The CDR3 nucleotides are TGTGCCAGCAGCTACCCCCCGGGACAGCGTTCCAAGAGCTACACCTTC.

This clonotype was observed at least ten times. The chain combines TRBV28 with TRBJ1-2; 7 bases match TRBD1. This CDR3 is built from 16 residues. Germline CDR1 and CDR2: MDHEN and SYDVKM. V dropped 1 base and J dropped 8; count of bases not matched to a gene: 13. For the CDR3, the DNA is TGTGCCAGCAGTTTATCCAACGAAAGGAGGGGGCGCGGCTACACCTTC. Translated: CASSLSNERRGRGYTF.

The V call is TRBV11-1, the J call TRBJ2-3, with TRBD2 identical over 9 bases. CDR3 length equals 15 residues. V was pared by 5 bases and J by 7 bases, with 10 bases of the junction left unmatched. Germline V gene sequence: CDR1 SGHAT, CDR2 FQDESV (reference sequence). The CDR3 DNA is TGTGCCAGCAGCCGCGATAGCGGGAGTGCTTATACGCAGTATTTT. Translation gives CASSRDSGSAYTQYF.

J is TRBJ2-5 and V is TRBV24-1; TRBD1 matches at 7 bases. Germline lookup yields CDR1 KGHDR and CDR2 SFDVKD. This CDR3 is built from 16 residues. J lost 7 bases, V lost 3 bases, and 13 bases had no gene match. The CDR3 protein is CATSDGPTGARGTQYF. The CDR3 region has the DNA TGTGCCACCAGTGATGGCCCAACAGGGGCCCGTGGGACCCAGTACTTC.

Many counts were recorded for this clonotype. The rearrangement links TRBV20-1 to TRBJ1-2; 9 nucleotides agree with TRBD1. Germline V gene data show CDR1 as DFQATT and CDR2 as SNEGSKA (reference sequence). CDR3 length: 14 amino acids. J was trimmed by 4 bases and V by 3 bases; bases with no gene match: 6. The DNA for the CDR3 is TGCAGTGCTAGCCCGGGACAGGGAAGCTATGGCTACACCTTC. Its translation: CSASPGQGSYGYTF.

This chain joins TRBV4-1 and TRBJ2-3, with 12 bases fitting TRBD2. The germline V gene has CDR1 MGHRA and CDR2 YSYEKL. This CDR3 spans 15 amino acids. V lost 6 bases, J lost 3 bases, and 4 bases stayed unmatched. As DNA, the CDR3 is TGCGCCAGCAGTCGACTAGCGGGAGAGACAGATACGCAGTATTTT. It yields the protein CASSRLAGETDTQYF.

This clonotype appeared a few times. This chain links TRBV24-1 with TRBJ2-5; D is ambiguous. CDR1 and CDR2 (germline): KGHDR, SFDVKD. The V gene lost 8 bases and the J gene lost 5 bases, with 8 bases spanning the gap. This CDR3 is 11 amino acids long. The CDR3: CATMNRETQYF. CDR3 DNA: TGTGCCACCATGAACCGGGAGACCCAGTACTTC.